This TCR beta chain was captured in a study of blood T cell repertoires in COVID-19. About the study: Italy, Spain and the United States were the sources of the convalescent and acute COVID-19 samples.

This CDR3 spans 16 amino acids. Germline assignment: CDR1 SGHDT and CDR2 YYEEEE. The trim removed 7 bases at V and 0 bases at J, leaving 8 bases unmatched. Authors' methods: Nucleated cell number was recorded as an estimate derived from reference gene primer amplification. Generated by immunoSEQ multiplex PCR, the TCRdb table keeps only in-frame clones and is missing some. V, J and clone size reflect that table, while D and trimming were determined from the DNA. The sample holds 250,000 to 300,000 clones, 90% seen once. The material sequenced was peripheral blood. This sequence was found in a woman in her forties with acute or convalescent COVID-19. The J gene is TRBJ2-2, the V gene TRBV5-6, with 8 bases matching TRBD2. For the CDR3, the DNA is TGTGCCAGCGGATTGGGCGGGGGGACGAACACCGGGGAGCTGTTTTTT. This codes for CASGLGGGTNTGELFF. Full variable domain (outside the CDR3, taken from reference TRBV5-6 and TRBJ2-2): DAGVTQSPTHLIKTRGQQVTLRCSPKSGHDTVSWYQQALGQGPQFIFQYYEEEERQRGNFPDRFSGHQFPNYSSELNVNALLLGDSALYLCASGLGGGTNTGELFFGEGSRLTVL.